Shown below are 8 T cell receptor beta chains from a single sample sequenced in a study of OX40 agonist ivuxolimab in advanced cancers. Produced via immunoSEQ multiplex PCR; TCRdb's table is partial and in-frame only. The repertoire holds tens of thousands of clones, with around 87% as singletons. Sequencing was performed on CD4+ or CD8+ T cells sorted from blood, taken in a trial of the OX40 agonist ivuxolimab. The receptors were sampled from an adult with an advanced solid tumor such as melanoma, head and neck, liver or kidney cancer.

The rearrangement links TRBV9 to TRBJ2-2, with 7 bases lining up with TRBD1. Germline V gene lookup returns CDR1 SGDLS and CDR2 YYNGEE. Trimming took 1 base from V and 4 from J; bases not matched to a gene: 10. CDR3 length: 17 residues. In DNA, the CDR3 is TGTGCCAGCAGCGTATTTGGCAGGGGGTTTAGCACCGGGGAGCTGTTTTTT. Translating it yields CASSVFGRGFSTGELFF. The complete variable domain, with remaining parts taken from reference TRBV9 and TRBJ2-2, reads DSGVTQTPKHLITATGQRVTLRCSPRSGDLSVYWYQQSLDQGLQFLIQYYNGEERAKGNILERFSAQQFPDLHSELNLSSLELGDSALYFCASSVFGRGFSTGELFFGEGSRLTVL.

The chain has TRBV11-2 and TRBJ1-4; 8 bases fit TRBD1. J gave up 0 bases and V 5 bases, and 14 bases lay outside the gene matches. This CDR3 comprises 19 residues. Germline values: CDR1 SGHAT, CDR2 FQNNGV. DNA for the CDR3: TGTGCCAGCAGCCCTGGGACAGGCCGTTCGGGCGCAACTAATGAAAAACTGTTTTTT. Amino acid sequence: CASSPGTGRSGATNEKLFF. Based on the CDR3 plus reference TRBV11-2 and TRBJ1-4, the full variable domain is EAGVAQSPRYKIIEKRQSVAFWCNPISGHATLYWYQQILGQGPKLLIQFQNNGVVDDSQLPKDRFSAERLKGVDSTLKIQPAKLEDSAVYLCASSPGTGRSGATNEKLFFGSGTQLSVL.

The genes are TRBV28 and TRBJ1-2; TRBD1 is a possible D gene (6 bases). The CDR3 length is 14 residues. V lost 3 bases, J lost 6 bases, and 14 bases lay in between. Per germline, CDR1 MDHEN and CDR2 SYDVKM. CDR3 in amino acids: CASSLRGARNGYTF. DNA of the CDR3: TGTGCCAGCAGTTTGAGGGGGGCAAGGAATGGCTACACCTTC.

The chain employs TRBV27 and TRBJ1-5; 9 positions agree with TRBD1. V lost 5 bases, J lost 9 bases, and 5 bases stayed unmatched. Germline loops: CDR1 MNHEY, CDR2 SMNVEV (reference sequence). The CDR3 runs 13 residues. The CDR3 loop is CASSLGTGTPQHF. In DNA, the CDR3 is TGTGCCAGCAGTCTCGGGACAGGGACGCCCCAGCATTTT.

CDR3 in DNA: TGTGCCAGCAGCCCTAGAACACAGGGGGGCACCGGGGAGCTGTTTTTT. Encoded protein: CASSPRTQGGTGELFF. The chain couples TRBV11-1 to TRBJ2-2; 8 nucleotides match TRBD1. This CDR3 contains 16 residues. J gave up 4 bases and V 5 bases, and 9 bases lay outside the gene matches. The germline CDR1 and CDR2 sequences are SGHAT and FQDESV (reference sequence).

This clone was seen a single time. As DNA, the CDR3 is TGCGCCAGCAGCTTACTAGCGGGAGGGCCGGTAGAGACCCAGTACTTC. Translating gives CASSLLAGGPVETQYF. This rearrangement joins TRBV5-1 to TRBJ2-5; 13 bases map to TRBD2. Germline CDR1 and CDR2: SGHRS and YFSETQ. This CDR3 comprises 16 residues. V gave up 2 bases and J gave up 4 bases; unmatched junction bases: 5.

This clone was seen only once. V usage is TRBV18 and J usage is TRBJ2-7, with a weak D call TRBD1 (5 bases). Per the germline V gene, CDR1 is KGHSH and CDR2 is LQKENI. The CDR3 sequence is 12 residues long. The ends were cut back, 3 bases at V and 5 bases at J, with 8 bases in the middle. The CDR3 DNA reads TGTGCCAGCTCACCCCTGGGGCACGAGCAGTACTTC. Its translation is CASSPLGHEQYF.

The V gene is TRBV10-2, the J gene TRBJ1-1; 7 nucleotides line up with TRBD1. The CDR3 is 13 amino acids. V trimming: 6 bases; J trimming: 5 bases; junction bases outside the gene matches: 6. Per germline, CDR1 WSHSY and CDR2 SAAADI. The CDR3 protein is CASRKGAGTEAFF. CDR3 DNA sequence: TGCGCCAGCAGGAAGGGGGCAGGGACTGAAGCTTTCTTT.